Below, 31 T cell receptor beta chains from the same sample are listed, as sequenced in a study of OX40 agonist ivuxolimab in advanced cancers. The protocol was immunoSEQ multiplex PCR, while the TCRdb copy is restricted to in-frame clones and leaves out a portion. There are under 85,000 clones in the sample; about 88% occur only once, and roughly 7.3% lies in the top ten. This specimen was CD4+ or CD8+ T cells sorted from blood, taken in a trial of the OX40 agonist ivuxolimab. The receptors were gathered from an adult with an advanced solid tumor such as melanoma, head and neck, liver or kidney cancer.

The V gene is TRBV10-3, the J gene TRBJ2-2; 8 bases line up with TRBD1. This CDR3 is 13 amino acids long. Germline assignment: CDR1 ENHRY and CDR2 SYGVKD. The junction had 4 bases not matched to a gene; V was cut back by 9 bases and J by 4 bases. DNA for the CDR3: TGTGCCATTAACAGGGGGGCCACCGGGGAGCTGTTTTTT. Amino acids: CAINRGATGELFF.

The J gene is TRBJ2-1, the V gene TRBV5-1, with no clear D. This CDR3 has 17 residues. Trimming cost V 5 bases and J 0 bases, with 18 bases left between them. Germline lookup yields CDR1 SGHRS and CDR2 YFSETQ. CDR3 residues: CASSSGTQGPSYNEQFF. The CDR3 nucleotides are TGCGCCAGCAGTTCTGGTACCCAAGGCCCCTCCTACAATGAGCAGTTCTTC.

The rearrangement joins TRBV5-1 to TRBJ2-1; D not certain. This CDR3 spans 15 amino acids. CDR1 and CDR2 from the germline V gene are SGHRS and YFSETQ. Trimming took 4 bases from V and 1 from J, leaving 12 bases between them. The CDR3 nucleotides are TGCGCCAGCAGCCAGAGACTTATGTCCTACAATGAGCAGTTCTTC. The encoded protein is CASSQRLMSYNEQFF.

As regards this clone: Additional DNA sequences in this sample encode the identical CDR3. The chain is built from TRBV19 and TRBJ1-5, with D uncertain. The CDR3 consists of 14 residues. V was clipped by 3 bases and J by 7 bases, with 13 bases between them. CDR1 LNHDA and CDR2 SQIVND come from the germline V gene (reference sequence). The CDR3: CASSIGGVDQPQHF. The CDR3 region has the DNA TGTGCCAGTAGTATTGGCGGGGTTGACCAGCCCCAGCATTTT. The whole variable domain, remainder taken from reference TRBV19 and TRBJ1-5, is DGGITQSPKYLFRKEGQNVTLSCEQNLNHDAMYWYRQDPGQGLRLIYYSQIVNDFQKGDIAEGYSVSREKKESFPLTVTSAQKNPTAFYLCASSIGGVDQPQHFGDGTRLSIL.

The chain joins TRBV7-8 to TRBJ1-4, with D maybe TRBD1 (6 bases). Trimming removed 5 bases from V and 0 bases from J, with 22 bases in between. Germline CDR1 SGHVS, CDR2 FQNEAQ. This CDR3 spans 19 amino acids. The CDR3 nucleotides read TGTGCCAGCAGCCGGAGCAGGGCGGGACAACCTGCAACTAATGAAAAACTGTTTTTT. Amino acids: CASSRSRAGQPATNEKLFF.

V is TRBV20-1 and J is TRBJ1-1, with a possible D match to TRBD1 (5 bases). The CDR3 is 11 residues long. V gave up 2 bases and J gave up 8 bases, with 9 bases separating them. Germline V lookup: CDR1 DFQATT, CDR2 SNEGSKA (reference sequence). CDR3 DNA: TGCAGTGCTAGAAGGGCAGGGGAAGCTTTCTTT. Protein product: CSARRAGEAFF.

The V and J genes are TRBV6-5 and TRBJ1-2, with D possibly TRBD1 on 5 matching bases. The CDR3 totals 14 residues. Germline V CDR1 and CDR2: MNHEY, SVGAGI. V shed 6 bases and J shed 4 bases, with 15 bases lying between them. CDR3 DNA: TGTGCCAGCAGGGGCCGAGGGGACTCCTATGGCTACACCTTC. Translated, it gives CASRGRGDSYGYTF.

The chain recombines TRBV6-5 with TRBJ2-7; 8 positions match TRBD1. The V and J ends lost 2 bases and 3 bases, in that order; junction bases with no gene match: 3. Germline V gene lookup returns CDR1 MNHEY and CDR2 SVGAGI. This CDR3 has 14 amino acids. The CDR3 loop reads CASSYRQGFYEQYF. DNA of the CDR3: TGTGCCAGCAGTTACCGACAGGGGTTCTACGAGCAGTACTTC.

A single count supports this clone. CDR3 region: CASSFIAGGQETQYF. The CDR3 DNA reads TGTGCCAGCAGCTTCATAGCGGGGGGCCAAGAGACCCAGTACTTC. The J gene is TRBJ2-5, the V gene TRBV9, with 10 bases fitting TRBD2. This CDR3 is built from 15 residues. The V gene's germline CDR1 is SGDLS and CDR2 YYNGEE. The trim removed 4 bases at V and 1 base at J, leaving 4 bases unmatched.

CDR3 region: CASSLSTENYGYTF. CDR3 bases: TGCGCCAGCAGCTTAAGTACAGAGAACTATGGCTACACCTTC. The chain carries TRBV5-1 and TRBJ1-2, with no clear D. The CDR3 length is 14 residues. Germline CDR1 and CDR2: SGHRS and YFSETQ. The ends were cut back, 2 bases at V and 2 bases at J, with 10 bases in the middle.

The chain is built from TRBV20-1 and TRBJ2-7; weak D call: TRBD2 (6 bases). CDR3 length: 11 amino acids. Germline values: CDR1 DFQATT, CDR2 SNEGSKA (reference sequence). Trimming shortened V by 5 bases and J by 3 bases, and 8 bases separated the two germline ends. The CDR3 region has the DNA TGCAGTGCTGCGGACTACTACGAGCAGTACTTC. Translating it yields CSAADYYEQYF.

The chain has TRBV6-5 and TRBJ1-3; no clear D. Looked up from germline, CDR1 is MNHEY and CDR2 is SVGAGI. This CDR3 has 14 residues. Trimming cost V 7 bases and J 2 bases, with 12 bases left between them. CDR3 residues: CASTSAGPGNTIYF. For the CDR3, the DNA is TGTGCCAGCACCTCGGCAGGTCCTGGAAACACCATATATTTT.

The chain employs TRBV29-1 and TRBJ2-5; D gene ambiguous. Deletions cut 4 bases from V and 5 bases from J, with 11 bases between. The V gene's germline CDR1 is SQVTM and CDR2 ANQGSEA. The length of the CDR3 is 12 residues. Written as DNA, the CDR3 is TGCAGCGTTGGGGCTGGGCTGGAGACCCAGTACTTC. Translated: CSVGAGLETQYF.

J is TRBJ1-6 and V is TRBV6-6; D is ambiguous. Trimming removed 1 base at V and 7 bases at J, with 5 bases between. The germline V gene has CDR1 MNHNY and CDR2 SVGAGI (reference sequence). CDR3 length equals 13 residues. CDR3 nucleotides: TGTGCCAGCAGTTACTTGGGGAATTCACCCCTCCACTTT. Translating gives CASSYLGNSPLHF.

This chain uses TRBV6-5 with TRBJ2-3; D is possibly TRBD2 (5 bases). Germline V gives CDR1 MNHEY, CDR2 SVGAGI. The CDR3 has 15 residues. V was trimmed by 2 bases and J by 0 bases, leaving 9 bases between them. In DNA form, the CDR3 reads TGTGCCAGCAGTTACGTCGGGGTCAGCACAGATACGCAGTATTTT. It encodes CASSYVGVSTDTQYF.

This chain connects TRBV7-2 to TRBJ1-1, with a weak D call TRBD1 (5 bases). The V end was cut by 3 bases, the J end by 2 bases, with 10 bases between. The CDR3 spans 14 residues. Germline CDR1 reads SGHTA; CDR2 reads FQGNSA. CDR3 in DNA: TGTGCCAGCAGCTTCGGGGCCCCCAACACTGAAGCTTTCTTT. Protein sequence: CASSFGAPNTEAFF.

The gene calls are TRBV11-2 and TRBJ2-3; D is unclear. The V end lost 2 bases, the J end lost 8 bases, and 14 bases lay between the germline ends. This CDR3 spans 14 amino acids. Germline V gene sequence: CDR1 SGHAT, CDR2 FQNNGV. The CDR3 reads CASSLMSRTTTQYF. DNA for the CDR3: TGTGCCAGCAGCTTAATGTCTCGAACGACTACGCAGTATTTT. Using reference TRBV11-2 and TRBJ2-3 for the parts outside the CDR3, the full variable domain is EAGVAQSPRYKIIEKRQSVAFWCNPISGHATLYWYQQILGQGPKLLIQFQNNGVVDDSQLPKDRFSAERLKGVDSTLKIQPAKLEDSAVYLCASSLMSRTTTQYFGPGTRLTVL.

V gene TRBV7-6 combines with J gene TRBJ2-5, with D possibly TRBD1 on 8 matching bases. V lost 4 bases to trimming and J lost 5 bases, with 14 bases between them. CDR1 and CDR2 from the germline V gene are SGHVS and FNYEAQ. The CDR3 consists of 14 residues. The CDR3 sequence: CASSSDREGETQYF. The CDR3 coding sequence is TGTGCCAGCAGCTCGGACAGGGAGGGGGAGACCCAGTACTTC.

The rearrangement links TRBV5-5 to TRBJ1-1; D perhaps matches TRBD1 (5 bases). This CDR3 comprises 15 residues. Trimming took 1 base from V and 1 from J, leaving 11 bases between them. The germline V gene encodes CDR1 SGHKS and CDR2 YYEKEE (reference sequence). This CDR3 reads CASSLRGHANTEAFF. The CDR3 DNA follows: TGTGCCAGCAGCTTGCGAGGACACGCGAACACTGAAGCTTTCTTT. Using reference TRBV5-5 and TRBJ1-1 for the parts outside the CDR3, the full variable domain is DAGVTQSPTHLIKTRGQQVTLRCSPISGHKSVSWYQQVLGQGPQFIFQYYEKEERGRGNFPDRFSARQFPNYSSELNVNALLLGDSALYLCASSLRGHANTEAFFGQGTRLTVV.

V gene TRBV9 combines with J gene TRBJ2-5; 10 nucleotides line up with TRBD1. V lost 3 bases to trimming and J lost 4 bases; unmatched junction nucleotides: 12. The CDR3 has 17 residues. Germline V CDR1 and CDR2: SGDLS, YYNGEE. The CDR3 here is CASSDSSPGQGRETQYF. The CDR3 DNA is TGTGCCAGCAGCGACTCTTCCCCGGGACAGGGGAGAGAGACCCAGTACTTC.

This chain uses TRBV15 with TRBJ2-7, with 11 bases lining up with TRBD2. Germline V CDR1 and CDR2: LNHNV, YYDKDF (reference sequence). V lost 4 bases to trimming and J lost 8 bases; unmatched junction nucleotides: 4. This CDR3 comprises 13 residues. The CDR3 sequence is CATSILAGEKQYF. The CDR3 DNA reads TGTGCCACCAGCATACTAGCGGGGGAAAAGCAGTACTTC.

The V gene is TRBV5-1, the J gene TRBJ2-5, with D hard to call. The germline CDR1 and CDR2 sequences are SGHRS and YFSETQ. The CDR3 is 12 residues long. V was cut by 0 bases and J by 5 bases, with 5 bases left in between. This chain's CDR3 is CASSLALETQYF. CDR3 sequence (DNA): TGCGCCAGCAGCTTGGCCCTCGAGACCCAGTACTTC.

The chain links TRBV28 to TRBJ1-4; the match to TRBD1 covers 7 bases. Per germline, CDR1 MDHEN and CDR2 SYDVKM. V shed 3 bases, J shed 7 bases, and the junction held 8 bases outside the gene matches. CDR3 size: 15 residues. CDR3 DNA sequence: TGTGCCAGCAGTTTGACAGGGAGTGACTCTGAAAAACTGTTTTTT. It is translated as CASSLTGSDSEKLFF. Using reference TRBV28 and TRBJ1-4 for the parts outside the CDR3, the full variable domain is DVKVTQSSRYLVKRTGEKVFLECVQDMDHENMFWYRQDPGLGLRLIYFSYDVKMKEKGDIPEGYSVSREKKERFSLILESASTNQTSMYLCASSLTGSDSEKLFFGSGTQLSVL.

The chain links TRBV9 to TRBJ2-5; 9 nucleotides agree with TRBD1. V was clipped by 0 bases and J by 5 bases; unmatched bases: 8. The CDR3 has 16 residues. CDR1 and CDR2 (germline): SGDLS, YYNGEE. The CDR3 sequence: CASSVALDRGGETQYF. The CDR3 nucleotides read TGTGCCAGCAGCGTAGCTCTGGACAGGGGAGGGGAGACCCAGTACTTC.

The rearrangement joins TRBV5-1 to TRBJ2-1; D gene unclear. The CDR3 consists of 14 residues. Trimming took off 1 base at V and 5 bases at J, with 10 bases between the two ends. Germline values: CDR1 SGHRS, CDR2 YFSETQ. The CDR3 sequence is CASSLPAKNNEQFF. The CDR3 bases are TGCGCCAGCAGCTTGCCTGCCAAAAACAATGAGCAGTTCTTC.

The chain recombines TRBV18 with TRBJ1-2; D unresolved. There are 15 residues in the CDR3. The germline gives CDR1 KGHSH, CDR2 LQKENI. The ends were cut back, 1 base at V and 6 bases at J, with 15 bases in the middle. CDR3 protein: CASSPLSGSGNGYTF. CDR3 bases: TGTGCCAGCTCACCACTGAGCGGCAGCGGGAATGGCTACACCTTC.

This chain connects TRBV15 to TRBJ2-5; no clear D gene. The germline V gene encodes CDR1 LNHNV and CDR2 YYDKDF (reference sequence). V was pared by 5 bases and J by 2 bases, with 18 bases between. The CDR3 extends over 16 amino acids. The CDR3 is CATSSYPRLTQETQYF. The CDR3 coding sequence is TGTGCCACCAGCTCCTATCCACGACTGACACAAGAGACCCAGTACTTC.

The CDR3 loop reads CASNQGVIEAFF. CDR3 DNA: TGTGCCAGCAACCAGGGGGTAATTGAAGCTTTCTTT. The rearrangement links TRBV28 to TRBJ1-1, with 7 bases lining up with TRBD1. The V gene's germline CDR1 is MDHEN and CDR2 SYDVKM. The CDR3 has 12 residues. Unmatched junction bases numbered 6, after V lost 7 bases and J lost 7 bases.

A note on this clone: One end of the junction does not line up with germline, which may come from a read error. The V call is TRBV27, the J call TRBJ1-1; D is ambiguous. Per germline, CDR1 MNHEY and CDR2 SMNVEV (reference sequence). The CDR3 runs 12 residues. The CDR3 protein is CDSTVENTEAFF. The CDR3 nucleotides are TGTGACAGCACGGTAGAGAACACTGAAGCTTTCTTT.

Only one count was recorded for this clone. The rearrangement joins TRBV10-3 to TRBJ1-6; no clear D gene. Germline V gene lookup returns CDR1 ENHRY and CDR2 SYGVKD. The CDR3 is 13 residues long. V was clipped by 8 bases and J by 7 bases, with 12 bases between them. The CDR3 DNA is TGTGCCATCGGGCTGGGAGAGAATTCACCCCTCCACTTT. This sequence encodes CAIGLGENSPLHF.

The V gene is TRBV2, the J gene TRBJ2-7; 9 nucleotides line up with TRBD1. The CDR3 totals 18 residues. Germline V gene data show CDR1 as SNHLY and CDR2 as FYNNEI. After removal of 8 bases from V and 2 bases from J, the junction contained 19 bases not matched to a gene. CDR3 DNA: TGTGCCAGCGCGGGAGCTGGGACAGGGAGAGGCTCAACCTACGAGCAGTACTTC. Translation: CASAGAGTGRGSTYEQYF.